These T cell receptor beta chains were read from a single sample in a study of shared clonotypes between healthy human individuals. Sequencing used immunoSEQ multiplex PCR; TCRdb keeps in-frame clones, though not all of them. The top ten hold around 1.7% of the sample, which has about 2.2 million clones, around 93% seen once. The sequenced sample consisted of naive CD8+ T cells from PBMCs. These receptors all come from a man aged 18 to 30 in good health. Some clones in this sample may be carry-over from other donors' samples. CDR3s include the opening cysteine and the closing phenylalanine or tryptophan. Fields, in order: CDR3 length, clone size, D gene, V gene, J gene, CDR3 DNA, CDR3 protein. The D gene is left open where the match is weak. The size of a clone is reported for some rows only, either as once, few or many, or as a class for expanded clones.

>15|-|TRBD2|TRBV4-3|TRBJ2-2
TGCGCCAGCAGCCATTTAGCGGGAGAAACCGGGGAGCTGTTTTTT
CASSHLAGETGELFF
>14|-|-|TRBV9|TRBJ1-1
TGTGCCAGCAGCGTAGGGTCAGCGAACACTGAAGCTTTCTTT
CASSVGSANTEAFF
>16|-|-|TRBV28|TRBJ2-3
TGTGCCAGCAGTCCTCTACAGGGACCACACACAGATACGCAGTATTTT
CASSPLQGPHTDTQYF
>15|many|TRBD2|TRBV4-1|TRBJ2-7
TGCGCCAGCAGCCAAGGCCACACGGGGGGCTACGAGCAGTACTTC
CASSQGHTGGYEQYF
>15|-|-|TRBV6-5|TRBJ2-2
TGTGCCATCCCACAAGACGTTCAGAACACCGGGGAGCTGTTTTTT
CAIPQDVQNTGELFF
>15|-|-|TRBV28|TRBJ1-1
TGTGCCAGCAGTTTCCTCTTGACAGGGAACACTGAAGCTTTCTTT
CASSFLLTGNTEAFF
>15|-|-|TRBV5-7|TRBJ1-2
TGTGCCAGCAGCTTGGATGGCAGGGGCCCTTATGGCTACACCTTC
CASSLDGRGPYGYTF
>16|-|-|TRBV4-1|TRBJ1-1
TGCGCCAGCAGCCAAGTCCGCGGACAGATGAACACTGAAGCTTTCTTT
CASSQVRGQMNTEAFF
>14|-|-|TRBV10-3|TRBJ2-3
TGTGCCATCTCAACAGCAAGTATCACAGATACGCAGTATTTT
CAISTASITDTQYF
>16|-|TRBD2|TRBV9|TRBJ2-5
TGTGCCAGCAGTGCGGGACTAGCGGGAGACCAAGAGACCCAGTACTTC
CASSAGLAGDQETQYF
>14|-|-|TRBV28|TRBJ2-7
TGTGCCAGCAGTTTATACACAGGGTTAAACGAGCAGTACTTC
CASSLYTGLNEQYF
>15|-|TRBD2|TRBV7-9|TRBJ2-3
TGTGCCAGCAGCTGGACTAGCGGGAGCACAGATACGCAGTATTTT
CASSWTSGSTDTQYF
>16|-|TRBD1|TRBV9|TRBJ2-1
TGTGCCAGCACTACTGGAGGAGGACAGGGTTGGAATGAGCAGTTCTTC
CASTTGGGQGWNEQFF
>14|-|TRBD1|TRBV28|TRBJ2-7
TGTGCCAGCAGTCCGCGACAGGGTATCTACGAGCAGTACTTC
CASSPRQGIYEQYF
>15|once|-|TRBV7-9|TRBJ1-4
TGTGCCAGCAGCTTAGTGGTCGGTTGGAATGAAAAACTGTTTTTT
CASSLVVGWNEKLFF
>14|-|-|TRBV7-2|TRBJ2-7
TGTGCCAGCAGCTTAGACGACTTGTCCTACGAGCAGTACTTC
CASSLDDLSYEQYF
>15|-|-|TRBV5-4|TRBJ2-5
TGTGCCAGCAGCTTGGCCGCCAGGGATAAGGAGACCCAGTACTTC
CASSLAARDKETQYF
>14|-|-|TRBV27|TRBJ1-5
TGTGCCAGCAGTTTTCTGGTGGGGGATCAGCCCCAGCATTTT
CASSFLVGDQPQHF
>14|-|TRBD2|TRBV7-9|TRBJ2-3
TGTGCCAGCAGCTACGGGGGGTCGGCAGATACGCAGTATTTT
CASSYGGSADTQYF
>15|-|TRBD1|TRBV18|TRBJ1-5
TGTGCCAGCTCTCGAGGGGACAGGGTTGGCCAGCCCCAGCATTTT
CASSRGDRVGQPQHF
>13|-|-|TRBV27|TRBJ2-2
TGTGCCAGCAGTTTATCAAACTCGGGGGAGCTGTTTTTT
CASSLSNSGELFF
>14|-|-|TRBV27|TRBJ2-1
TGTGCCAGCAGTTCCAGCGGGCCCTACAATGAGCAGTTCTTC
CASSSSGPYNEQFF
>14|-|-|TRBV4-2|TRBJ1-1
TGTGCCAGCAGCCCTCTGGGAGGGAACACTGAAGCTTTCTTT
CASSPLGGNTEAFF
>16|-|-|TRBV28|TRBJ1-1
TGTGCCAGCAGTTTAGGGCAGGGGATTCACCTCCCCCGGGCTTTCTTT
CASSLGQGIHLPRAFF
>14|-|TRBD2|TRBV11-2|TRBJ2-7
TGTGCCAGCAGCTTAGGACTAGCTTTATACGAGCAGTACTTC
CASSLGLALYEQYF
>18|-|-|TRBV4-1|TRBJ2-2
TGCGCCAGCAGCCAATACCCAACGGGGGGCGAGGGCACCGGGGAGCTGTTTTTT
CASSQYPTGGEGTGELFF
>17|-|TRBD2|TRBV5-5|TRBJ2-4
TGTGCCAGCAGCCCGCAAGGGACTAGCCGGTCCAAAAACATTCAGTACTTC
CASSPQGTSRSKNIQYF
>16|-|TRBD2|TRBV7-9|TRBJ2-1
TGTGCCAGCAGCTCGCGGGAGAGCCGGGTTTTGGATGAGCAGTTCTTC
CASSSRESRVLDEQFF
>17|once|TRBD2|TRBV4-1|TRBJ2-1
TGCGCCAGCAGCCAAGACCCGACTAGCGGGGCCTACAATGAGCAGTTCTTC
CASSQDPTSGAYNEQFF
>14|-|TRBD2|TRBV11-2|TRBJ2-7
TGTGCCAGCAGCTTTCTAGCGGGGGCGTGGGAGCAGTACTTC
CASSFLAGAWEQYF
>14|-|-|TRBV15|TRBJ2-2
TGTGCCACCAGCAGACGGGAAAACACCGGGGAGCTGTTTTTT
CATSRRENTGELFF
>12|-|-|TRBV28|TRBJ2-1
TGTGCCATCCAAGGACTGGACAATGAGCAGTTCTTC
CAIQGLDNEQFF
>15|-|-|TRBV6-5|TRBJ1-6
TGTGCCAGCAGTTACGGTCTCCGCTATAATTCACCCCTCCACTTT
CASSYGLRYNSPLHF
>17|-|TRBD2|TRBV7-6|TRBJ2-3
TGTGCCAGCAGCCCGCGACTAGCCGCAGAGAGCACAGATACGCAGTATTTT
CASSPRLAAESTDTQYF